The 11 T cell receptor beta chains given below trace back to one sample, sequenced in a study of Graves' ophthalmopathy and Graves' hyperthyroidism. Researchers took RNA transcripts and amplified TCR beta CDR3 regions from them. First-round RT-PCR employed HTBI primers, with a second-round multiplex PCR after it. TCRdb reanalysed the multiplex PCR reads using MiXCR and keeps one entry per CDR3 protein. The sample has fewer than 350,000 distinct CDR3 sequences, about a sixth seen once. Sequenced material: peripheral blood. The origin of the receptors is an adult man with Graves' ophthalmopathy.

This chain uses TRBV5-1 with TRBJ2-5, with 8 bases lining up with TRBD2. V shed 2 bases and J 0 bases; nucleotides not matched to a gene: 3. Germline values: CDR1 SGHRS, CDR2 YFSETQ. The CDR3 contains 15 residues. The chain's CDR3 is CASSFGGAYQETQYF. CDR3 DNA: TGCGCCAGCAGCTTCGGGGGGGCCTACCAAGAGACCCAGTACTTC.

In this sample, this clonotype turned up many times. The chain employs TRBV28 and TRBJ2-2; D not resolved. In germline, CDR1 is MDHEN, CDR2 SYDVKM. With 2 bases removed from V and 4 bases from J, the gap between germline ends came to 11 bases. This CDR3 is built from 15 residues. The DNA of the CDR3 is TGTGCCAGCAGTTTAAGAGGCCCGATCACCGGGGAGCTGTTTTTT. Translation: CASSLRGPITGELFF.

This clonotype was seen ten or more times. This chain links TRBV7-8 with TRBJ2-5, with TRBD2 matching 10 bases. Germline CDR1 reads SGHVS; CDR2 reads FQNEAQ. The junction had 18 bases not matched to a gene; V was cut back by 6 bases and J by 5 bases. There are 18 residues in the CDR3. CDR3 in DNA: TGTGCCAGCAGACAGATCTACCCGGCTAGCGGGGGCGGGGAGACCCAGTACTTC. It specifies CASRQIYPASGGGETQYF. Based on the CDR3 plus reference TRBV7-8 and TRBJ2-5, the full variable domain is GAGVSQSPRYKVAKRGQDVALRCDPISGHVSLFWYQQALGQGPEFLTYFQNEAQLDKSGLPSDRFFAERPEGSVSTLKIQRTQQEDSAVYLCASRQIYPASGGGETQYFGPGTRLLVL.

The sample holds many counts of this clonotype. In nucleotides, the CDR3 is TGTGCCAGCAGTGACAAGGGGGAGGGCGAGCAGTACTTC. It codes for CASSDKGEGEQYF. The chain employs TRBV2 and TRBJ2-7; TRBD2 is a possible D gene (7 bases). Trimming stripped 3 bases from V and 6 bases from J, with 12 bases between. The CDR3 covers 13 residues. Germline CDR1 SNHLY, CDR2 FYNNEI. Supplemented by reference TRBV2 and TRBJ2-7, the full variable domain reads EPEVTQTPSHQVTQMGQEVILRCVPISNHLYFYWYRQILGQKVEFLVSFYNNEISEKSEIFDDQFSVERPDGSNFTLKIRSTKLEDSAMYFCASSDKGEGEQYFGPGTRLTVT.

This clonotype occurred many times. This may be a read error: a much more frequent sequence differs by one nucleotide. The chain recombines TRBV2 with TRBJ1-2, with D unclear. CDR3 size: 11 residues. Germline V gene data show CDR1 as SNHLY and CDR2 as FYNNEI. The CDR3 bases are TGTGCCAGCCGGCCGGACTATGGCTACGCCTTC. Translating gives CASRPDYGYAF.

Of note for this clonotype: A much larger clone differs by one base, so this may be a read error. The chain combines TRBV20-1 with TRBJ2-5; D is undetermined. The CDR3 contains 10 residues. Germline CDR1 reads DFQATT; CDR2 reads SNEGSKA (reference sequence). The CDR3 region has the DNA TGCAGTGTCCCACGCAAGACCCTGTACTTC. This translates into CSVPRKTLYF.

Many counts were recorded for this clonotype. This chain uses TRBV6-2 or TRBV6-3 with TRBJ2-5; a weak D match, TRBD2 (5 bases). The length of the CDR3 is 16 residues. Trimming shortened V by 1 base and J by 1 base, and 13 bases separated the two germline ends. Looked up from germline, CDR1 is MNHEY and CDR2 is SVGEGT. The CDR3 nucleotides read TGTGCCAGCAGTTACTTGGGCCTAGCAGGCCAAGAGACCCAGTACTTC. This sequence encodes CASSYLGLAGQETQYF.

This clonotype was recorded many times. V is TRBV6-5 and J is TRBJ2-4; maybe TRBD1 (6 bases). V lost 4 bases, J lost 9 bases, and 19 bases lay in between. This CDR3 has 15 amino acids. Germline loops: CDR1 MNHEY, CDR2 SVGAGI. For the CDR3, the DNA is TGTGCCAGCAGTTCCCGGGACATCGGAAGGGGCATTCAGTACTTC. This sequence encodes CASSSRDIGRGIQYF.

This clonotype was counted ten times or more. The V call is TRBV6-5, the J call TRBJ2-7; D remains unclear. CDR3 size: 14 residues. V lost 9 bases, J lost 4 bases, and 19 bases lay in between. Per the germline V gene, CDR1 is MNHEY and CDR2 is SVGAGI. CDR3 nucleotide sequence: TGTGCCAGAATTTCGGTGGGCGGTCGGTACGAGCAGTACTTC. It specifies CARISVGGRYEQYF.

This clonotype was found many times. The rearrangement uses TRBV28 and TRBJ2-7; D tentatively fits TRBD1 or TRBD2 (5 bases each). Trimming removed 6 bases at V and 9 bases at J, with 12 bases between. The CDR3 covers 11 residues. Germline V lookup: CDR1 MDHEN, CDR2 SYDVKM. This CDR3 reads CASSSGRGQYF. The DNA of the CDR3 is TGTGCCAGCAGCTCGGGACGAGGGCAGTACTTC. The entire variable domain, with the rest obtained from reference TRBV28 and TRBJ2-7, is as follows: DVKVTQSSRYLVKRTGEKVFLECVQDMDHENMFWYRQDPGLGLRLIYFSYDVKMKEKGDIPEGYSVSREKKERFSLILESASTNQTSMYLCASSSGRGQYFGPGTRLTVT.

This chain joins TRBV12-3 or TRBV12-4 and TRBJ1-1, with 7 nucleotides matching TRBD1. Trimming at V came to 5 bases and at J to 4 bases, leaving 4 bases not matched to a gene. The CDR3 contains 13 residues. The CDR3 loop is CASSTSGGTEAFF. In nucleotides, the CDR3 is TGTGCCAGCAGTACATCAGGGGGCACTGAAGCTTTCTTT.